This entry lists 3 T cell receptor beta chains sequenced from one sample in a study of T-cell reconstitution after alpha-beta-depleted transplantation in children. Unique molecular identifiers were used to barcode this TCRbeta library. TCRdb independently ran MiXCR on the PCR reads; one entry per CDR3 protein. The sample holds roughly 250,000 distinct CDR3 sequences, around 7.8% seen once. This material consisted of PBMCs, mostly from graft donor cells, taken 180 days after TCRalphabeta/CD19-depleted stem cell transplant. The receptors were gathered from a male patient aged 10-17 years who had a stem cell transplant for acute lymphoblastic leukemia, so the T cells may come from the graft donor.

Details on this clonotype: A read error may explain this, as a much larger clone is one base away. The chain employs TRBV29-1 and TRBJ2-7; the D gene is possibly TRBD1 (5 bases). The CDR3 extends over 15 amino acids. Trimming took off 3 bases at V and 2 bases at J, with 17 bases between the two ends. The V gene's germline CDR1 is SQVTM and CDR2 ANQGSEA. CDR3 in amino acids: CSVDDPQGFPYEQYF. CDR3 nucleotide sequence: TGCAGCGTTGATGACCCCCAGGGTTTTCCCTACGAGCAGTACTTC.

This clonotype was recorded many times. This chain uses TRBV9 with TRBJ2-1; D may be TRBD1 (6 bases). This CDR3 has 13 amino acids. V was cut by 1 base and J by 6 bases, with 8 bases left in between. From germline, CDR1 is SGDLS and CDR2 YYNGEE. CDR3 nucleotides: TGTGCCAGCAGCGTACAGGGGCCCAATGAGCAGTTCTTC. As protein: CASSVQGPNEQFF.

This clonotype showed up many times. The chain uses TRBV2 and TRBJ2-1; D uncertain. V was cut by 3 bases and J by 2 bases, with 8 bases left in between. The CDR3 has 14 amino acids. Germline CDR1 and CDR2: SNHLY and FYNNEI. CDR3 amino acids: CASSDSRTYNEQFF. The CDR3 DNA sequence: TGTGCCAGCAGTGACAGTCGGACCTACAATGAGCAGTTCTTC.